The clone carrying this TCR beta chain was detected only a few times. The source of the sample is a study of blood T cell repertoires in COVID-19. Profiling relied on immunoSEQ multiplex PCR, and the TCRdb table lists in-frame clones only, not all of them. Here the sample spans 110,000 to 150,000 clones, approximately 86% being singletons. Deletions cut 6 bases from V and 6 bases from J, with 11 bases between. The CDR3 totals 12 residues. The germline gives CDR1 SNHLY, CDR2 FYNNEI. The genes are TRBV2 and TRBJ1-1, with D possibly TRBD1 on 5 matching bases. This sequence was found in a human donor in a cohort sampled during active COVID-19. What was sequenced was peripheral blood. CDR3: CASSRGIAEAFF. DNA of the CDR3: TGTGCCAGCAGCCGGGGGATCGCTGAAGCTTTCTTT.